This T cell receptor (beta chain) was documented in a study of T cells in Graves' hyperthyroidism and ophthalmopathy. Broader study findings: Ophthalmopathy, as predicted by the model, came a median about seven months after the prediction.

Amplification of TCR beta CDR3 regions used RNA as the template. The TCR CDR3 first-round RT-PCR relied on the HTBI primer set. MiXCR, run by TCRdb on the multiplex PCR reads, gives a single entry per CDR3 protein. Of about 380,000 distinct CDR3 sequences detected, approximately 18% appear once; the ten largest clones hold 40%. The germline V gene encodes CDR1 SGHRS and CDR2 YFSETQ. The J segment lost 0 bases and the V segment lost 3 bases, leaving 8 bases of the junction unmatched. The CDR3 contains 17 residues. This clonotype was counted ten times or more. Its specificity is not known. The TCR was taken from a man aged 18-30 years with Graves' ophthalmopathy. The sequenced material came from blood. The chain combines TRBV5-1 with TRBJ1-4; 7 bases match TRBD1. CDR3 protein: CASSSDRDRPTNEKLFF. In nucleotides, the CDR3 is TGCGCCAGCAGCTCAGACAGGGATCGGCCAACTAATGAAAAACTGTTTTTT.